These T cell receptor beta chains were read from a single sample in a study of blood T cells in healthy people across ages. TCRdb recomputed calls from the 5' RACE reads with MiXCR, one row per CDR3 protein. This table holds a few hundred thousand distinct CDR3 sequences, around a quarter found once. These data also formed part of another study, on T cells of mothers and their children.

Sequencing used blood. Receptors originate from a boy younger than 10 in good health. CDR3s leave out the opening cysteine and the closing phenylalanine or tryptophan. Not every row has a clone size; where given, it reads once, few, many or a size class.

j_call,v_call,clone_size,cdr3_aa
TRBJ2-6,TRBV9,NA,ASSRTGRAGANVLT
TRBJ1-2,TRBV29-1,NA,SVRWTGQGYT
TRBJ2-5,TRBV3-1,NA,ASSQNGGRDDIETQY
TRBJ2-2,TRBV5-1,NA,ASSLGLAGLYTGELF
TRBJ2-5,TRBV4-1,NA,ASSQALTSGSRETQY
TRBJ2-3,TRBV29-1,NA,SVEGNPDTDTQY
TRBJ2-5,TRBV12-3/TRBV12-4,few,ASRPSGSVGETQY
TRBJ1-5,TRBV27,many,ASCAGNNQPQH
TRBJ1-2,TRBV12-3/TRBV12-4,few,ASSPRAGANDYGNT
NA,TRBV6-6,NA,ASSYRTYGDNEQF
TRBJ2-1,TRBV4-2,NA,ASSQDYGSYNEQF
TRBJ2-3,TRBV14,many,ASSQLAGGTDTQY
TRBJ2-1,TRBV5-5,few,ASSLAGDRDYNEQF
NA,TRBV10-3,few,AISPGLAGWEQY
TRBJ2-1,TRBV11-2,few,ASSKDWDRANEQF
TRBJ1-6,TRBV20-1,few,SAAWVAGGNSPLH
TRBJ1-4,TRBV29-1,few,SGRQGTNEKLF
TRBJ2-5,TRBV10-2,few,ASTSGLAGVMGETQY
TRBJ2-7,TRBV25-1,NA,ASSATALGPINSYEQY
TRBJ2-7,TRBV29-1,few,SVGSAGPYEQY
TRBJ2-7,TRBV7-2,few,ASSLWDSYEQY
TRBJ2-7,TRBV7-6,NA,ASSPRSGSSYEQY
TRBJ2-1,TRBV7-8,few,ASSLELAGGFYNEQF
NA,TRBV28,few,ASIQRGGMNEQF
TRBJ2-5,TRBV9,few,ASSVDRRETQY
TRBJ1-4,TRBV12-3/TRBV12-4,many,ASSLARSGEKLF
TRBJ1-4,TRBV7-9,NA,ASSLADRTKLF
TRBJ2-2,TRBV9,few,ASSVVAGLNTGELF